This passage covers 25 T cell receptor beta chains from one sample sequenced in a study of T cells in localized non-small cell lung cancer. Data came from immunoSEQ multiplex PCR; TCRdb stores just in-frame clones and leaves some out. The repertoire holds 50,000 to 55,000 clones, with approximately 83% as singletons. The material sequenced was peripheral blood mononuclear cells, taken before any cancer treatment. These receptors were collected from a man between 40 and 69 years old with stage III lung adenocarcinoma.

This chain links TRBV29-1 with TRBJ2-5; 9 bases are a match to TRBD1. The CDR3 has 13 residues. Germline V gives CDR1 SQVTM, CDR2 ANQGSEA. The V and J ends lost 3 bases and 5 bases, in that order; junction bases with no gene match: 4. The CDR3: CSVDGTGLETQYF. CDR3 DNA: TGCAGCGTTGACGGGACAGGGCTGGAGACCCAGTACTTC. Full variable domain (rest looked up from reference TRBV29-1 and TRBJ2-5): SAVISQKPSRDICQRGTSLTIQCQVDSQVTMMFWYRQQPGQSLTLIATANQGSEATYESGFVIDKFPISRPNLTFSTLTVSNMSPEDSSIYLCSVDGTGLETQYFGPGTRLLVL.

V is TRBV9 and J is TRBJ2-1; 9 nucleotides line up with TRBD2. Per germline, CDR1 SGDLS and CDR2 YYNGEE. V shed 6 bases and J 4 bases; nucleotides not matched to a gene: 2. The CDR3 sequence is 13 residues long. Here the CDR3 reads CASTSGDYNEQFF. The CDR3 DNA is TGTGCCAGCACTAGCGGGGATTACAATGAGCAGTTCTTC.

This clone appeared a few times. The chain employs TRBV11-2 and TRBJ1-2; 9 nucleotides match TRBD1. V shed 5 bases, J shed 7 bases, and the junction held 8 bases outside the gene matches. From germline, CDR1 is SGHAT and CDR2 FQNNGV. The CDR3 is 14 amino acids. The CDR3 spells CASSAGTGSRGYTF. DNA of the CDR3: TGTGCCAGCAGCGCCGGGACAGGGTCTCGTGGCTACACCTTC.

The rearrangement uses TRBV29-1 and TRBJ2-7; 7 nucleotides agree with TRBD2. The CDR3 runs to 13 residues. The V and J ends lost 6 bases and 1 base, in that order; junction bases with no gene match: 6. From germline, CDR1 is SQVTM and CDR2 ANQGSEA. For the CDR3, the DNA is TGCAGCGTCTATGGGGGGGAGTCCTACGAGCAGTACTTC. Its protein is CSVYGGESYEQYF.

Details on this clone: This CDR3 is also generated by other DNA sequences in the sample. The rearrangement uses TRBV18 and TRBJ1-1, with D hard to call. The CDR3 sequence is 14 residues long. The germline V and J ends were trimmed by 2 bases and 0 bases, with 7 bases remaining between them. The germline V gene has CDR1 KGHSH and CDR2 LQKENI. In nucleotides, the CDR3 is TGTGCCAGCTCACCAGCAGAGATGAACACTGAAGCTTTCTTT. Its translation: CASSPAEMNTEAFF.

The V call is TRBV4-1, the J call TRBJ2-3; 9 bases are shared with TRBD2. CDR1 is MGHRA, CDR2 YSYEKL, per germline. The CDR3 is 16 amino acids. Trimming took 0 bases from V and 8 from J; bases not matched to a gene: 9. CDR3: CASSQERPSGAVTQYF. DNA of the CDR3: TGCGCCAGCAGCCAAGAAAGGCCTAGCGGGGCAGTTACGCAGTATTTT.

A single count supports this clone. The V and J genes are TRBV7-7 and TRBJ2-2; D is ambiguous. The CDR3 spans 14 residues. Germline CDR1 and CDR2: SSHAT and FNYEAQ (reference sequence). Trimming took 6 bases from V and 2 from J, leaving 10 bases between them. The chain's CDR3 is CASSSTRNTGELFF. In nucleotides, the CDR3 is TGTGCCAGCAGTTCCACAAGAAACACCGGGGAGCTGTTTTTT.

The chain couples TRBV5-1 to TRBJ1-2; D unresolved. The CDR3 is made up of 16 amino acids. V lost 4 bases and J 0 bases, leaving 16 bases between the germline ends. Germline V gene data show CDR1 as SGHRS and CDR2 as YFSETQ. The CDR3 loop reads CASSITDGTANYGYTF. CDR3 sequence (DNA): TGCGCCAGCAGCATTACAGACGGCACAGCTAACTATGGCTACACCTTC.

The chain recombines TRBV5-1 with TRBJ1-3, with a weak D call TRBD1 (5 bases). Germline CDR1 reads SGHRS; CDR2 reads YFSETQ. The CDR3 runs 17 residues. Trimming took 5 bases from V and 0 from J, leaving 18 bases between them. In DNA form, the CDR3 reads TGCGCCAGCAGGGGTCCGGAATCAGGGAGCTCTGGAAACACCATATATTTT. It is translated as CASRGPESGSSGNTIYF.

The CDR3 DNA reads as TGCAGCTTTGGGGAGGGCCCAGATACGCAGTATTTT. Amino acid sequence: CSFGEGPDTQYF. This chain connects TRBV29-1 to TRBJ2-3; 7 bases fit TRBD2. The V segment lost 8 bases and the J segment 4 bases; nucleotides outside the gene matches: 6. Germline CDR1 reads SQVTM; CDR2 reads ANQGSEA. The CDR3 spans 12 residues.

The rearrangement links TRBV7-2 to TRBJ2-1; D unclear. Germline V CDR1 and CDR2: SGHTA, FQGNSA. Trimming left V 3 bases short and J 5 bases short, with 17 bases between. The CDR3 length is 16 residues. CDR3 nucleotide sequence: TGTGCCAGCAGCTTGGATTTCAGTCCCCTAAACAATGAGCAGTTCTTC. Translating gives CASSLDFSPLNNEQFF.

J is TRBJ1-2 and V is TRBV6-1, with D uncertain. The CDR3 consists of 13 residues. V lost 5 bases to trimming and J lost 8 bases, with 15 bases between them. Germline V gene data show CDR1 as MNHNS and CDR2 as SASEGT. As DNA, the CDR3 is TGTGCCAGCAGTCCTAGAGAGGGTGTCGGCTACACCTTC. Translation: CASSPREGVGYTF.

The genes are TRBV7-2 and TRBJ1-1; D perhaps matches TRBD1 (5 bases). CDR1 is SGHTA, CDR2 FQGNSA, per germline. The germline V and J ends were trimmed by 6 bases and 1 base, with 15 bases remaining between them. The CDR3 runs to 15 residues. The CDR3 sequence is CASRPGGTANTEAFF. The CDR3 nucleotides read TGTGCCAGCAGGCCAGGCGGGACGGCGAACACTGAAGCTTTCTTT. Supplemented by reference TRBV7-2 and TRBJ1-1, the full variable domain reads GAGVSQSPSNKVTEKGKDVELRCDPISGHTALYWYRQSLGQGLEFLIYFQGNSAPDKSGLPSDRFSAERTGGSVSTLTIQRTQQEDSAVYLCASRPGGTANTEAFFGQGTRLTVV.

DNA for the CDR3: TGTGCCAGCAGTGTCGGGATGGGGACCCAAGAGACCCAGTACTTC. Translating gives CASSVGMGTQETQYF. The chain has TRBV2 and TRBJ2-5; D may match TRBD1 or TRBD2 (5 bases each). Per germline, CDR1 SNHLY and CDR2 FYNNEI. The CDR3 sequence is 15 residues long. Trimming took 4 bases from V and 1 from J, leaving 13 bases between them.

The chain joins TRBV2 to TRBJ2-1, with 9 bases fitting TRBD2. Per the germline V gene, CDR1 is SNHLY and CDR2 is FYNNEI. With V trimmed by 6 bases and J by 5 bases, 5 bases remained unmatched. This CDR3 region has 14 residues. Here the CDR3 reads CASSIAGVNNEQFF. In nucleotides, the CDR3 is TGTGCCAGCAGCATAGCGGGAGTAAACAATGAGCAGTTCTTC.

The rearrangement uses TRBV11-2 and TRBJ2-5; D unresolved. Germline V gene data show CDR1 as SGHAT and CDR2 as FQNNGV. The CDR3 extends over 11 amino acids. V lost 4 bases and J 2 bases, leaving 2 bases between the germline ends. Here the CDR3 DNA reads TGTGCCAGCAGCTCGCAAGAGACCCAGTACTTC. This codes for CASSSQETQYF.

The rearrangement links TRBV7-2 to TRBJ2-5, with D uncertain. There are 15 residues in the CDR3. Germline values: CDR1 SGHTA, CDR2 FQGNSA. V dropped 4 bases and J dropped 0 bases, with 12 bases sitting between them. The DNA for the CDR3 is TGTGCCAGCAGCTATACCTACGGTAACCAAGAGACCCAGTACTTC. It is translated as CASSYTYGNQETQYF.

The V and J genes are TRBV7-3 and TRBJ1-4, with 9 bases aligning to TRBD1. Germline loops: CDR1 SGHTA, CDR2 FQGTGA. The CDR3 totals 18 residues. With 1 base clipped from V and 7 bases from J, the junction kept 13 bases outside the gene matches. The CDR3 region has the DNA TGTGCCAGCAGCTTAAGGACGAGACGGGACAGGGAAGGTGAAAAACTGTTTTTT. Residues: CASSLRTRRDREGEKLFF.

The chain combines TRBV19 with TRBJ1-5, with 7 bases identical to TRBD1. The CDR3 sequence is 17 residues long. CDR1 LNHDA and CDR2 SQIVND come from the germline V gene (reference sequence). J lost 0 bases, V lost 4 bases, and 9 bases had no gene match. The CDR3 region is CASSTGQDWVSNQPQHF. CDR3 sequence (DNA): TGTGCCAGTAGTACTGGACAGGATTGGGTTAGCAATCAGCCCCAGCATTTT.

The chain links TRBV19 to TRBJ2-7, with D possibly matching TRBD1 (6 bases). The V and J ends lost 6 bases and 0 bases respectively, with 15 bases between them. Germline V gene sequence: CDR1 LNHDA, CDR2 SQIVND (reference sequence). The CDR3 has 15 residues. DNA of the CDR3: TGTGCCAGTAGCCCCCGTCAGGGGACCTCCTACGAGCAGTACTTC. Protein: CASSPRQGTSYEQYF.

This chain links TRBV6-1 with TRBJ2-7; D is undetermined. V gave up 1 base and J gave up 1 base, with 8 bases separating them. The CDR3 totals 14 residues. Germline CDR1 is MNHNS and CDR2 is SASEGT. The CDR3 bases are TGTGCCAGCAGTGAAGGACCAGTATCCTACGAGCAGTACTTC. Translation: CASSEGPVSYEQYF.

The gene calls are TRBV7-3 and TRBJ2-7, with 9 bases lining up with TRBD1. V trimming: 5 bases; J trimming: 5 bases; junction bases outside the gene matches: 7. CDR1 is SGHTA and CDR2 is FQGTGA in the germline V gene. This CDR3 region has 14 residues. DNA of the CDR3: TGTGCCAGCAGCCCTGGACAGGGGAGGCACGAGCAGTACTTC. Its translation: CASSPGQGRHEQYF.

This sequence joins TRBV9 and TRBJ1-1; 7 bases map to TRBD1. Germline-derived CDR1 and CDR2 are SGDLS and YYNGEE. The ends lost 4 bases at V and 0 bases at J; junction bases unmatched: 3. The CDR3 extends over 14 amino acids. DNA for the CDR3: TGTGCCAGCAGCAAGGGACAGATGAACACTGAAGCTTTCTTT. This encodes CASSKGQMNTEAFF. Using reference TRBV9 and TRBJ1-1 for the parts outside the CDR3, the full variable domain is DSGVTQTPKHLITATGQRVTLRCSPRSGDLSVYWYQQSLDQGLQFLIQYYNGEERAKGNILERFSAQQFPDLHSELNLSSLELGDSALYFCASSKGQMNTEAFFGQGTRLTVV.

This clone was picked up a small number of times. The rearrangement joins TRBV19 to TRBJ1-2; no reliable D call. CDR3 size: 8 residues. Germline V lookup: CDR1 LNHDA, CDR2 SQIVND (reference sequence). The germline V and J ends were trimmed by 6 bases and 8 bases, with 1 base remaining between them. CDR3 bases: TGTGCCAGTAGAGGCTACACCTTC. This codes for CASRGYTF.

On this clone itself: This likely traces to a read error, being one base from a far larger clone. The sample has other DNA sequences that encode this CDR3 too. The rearrangement uses TRBV6-6 and TRBJ2-7; D is unclear. Germline assignment: CDR1 MNHNY and CDR2 SVGAGI (reference sequence). This CDR3 is 11 amino acids long. Trimming cost V 3 bases and J 4 bases, with 4 bases left between them. CDR3 loop: CASSYQYEQYF. The CDR3 coding sequence is TGTGCCAGCAGTTATCAGTACGAGCAGTACTTC.